The rows below give T cell receptor beta chains drawn from one sample of a study of blood T cell repertoires in COVID-19. The assay was immunoSEQ multiplex PCR, and TCRdb's table has in-frame clones only and misses some. The sample records some 60,000 clones, about three quarters being singletons. The sequencing sample was made of peripheral blood. The receptors were sampled from a man aged 25-40 years with COVID-19, enrolled during active disease. CDR3s include the opening cysteine and the closing phenylalanine or tryptophan. The D gene is left open where the match is weak. Clone sizes are given selectively: once, few, many, or a class where the clone is expanded.

cdr3_nt | cdr3_aa | clone_size | v_call | cdr3_length | d_call | j_call
TGCGCCAGCAGCCTGAGGACTAGCACGGAGACCCAGTACTTC | CASSLRTSTETQYF | . | TRBV5-1 | 14 | TRBD2 | TRBJ2-5
TGCGCCAGCAGCTCCGTCGGGACAGAATCCTACAATGAGCAGTTCTTC | CASSSVGTESYNEQFF | . | TRBV5-1 | 16 | TRBD1 | TRBJ2-1
TGTGCTAGCAGCCCGACAGGCGACTCCTACAATGAGCAGTTCTTC | CASSPTGDSYNEQFF | . | TRBV7-7 | 15 | . | TRBJ2-1
TGTGCCAGCAGCTTTGGGACAGGGGACTATGGCTACACCTTC | CASSFGTGDYGYTF | . | TRBV11-3 | 14 | TRBD1 | TRBJ1-2
TGTGCCAGCAGTTACTCGAATCTAGCGGGGTTTAGAGATACGCAGTATTTT | CASSYSNLAGFRDTQYF | . | TRBV6-2/TRBV6-3 | 17 | TRBD2 | TRBJ2-3
TGTGCCAGCTCCACTGAGGGGGTCTCCTACAATGAGCAGTTCTTC | CASSTEGVSYNEQFF | few | TRBV18 | 15 | . | TRBJ2-1
TGTGCCAGCAGCTTTGGGGGGGGAGACTCCTACAATGAGCAGTTCTTC | CASSFGGGDSYNEQFF | . | TRBV11-1 | 16 | TRBD2 | TRBJ2-1
TGTGCCAGTAGTGGACGGATGGGAGATTCTGGCAATCAGCCCCAGCATTTT | CASSGRMGDSGNQPQHF | . | TRBV19 | 17 | . | TRBJ1-5
TGTGCCAGCAGCCAACACCGATCTAAAGAGACCCAGTACTTC | CASSQHRSKETQYF | . | TRBV4-2 | 14 | . | TRBJ2-5
TGTGCCAGCAGTCCCGGGACAGACTATGGCTACACCTTC | CASSPGTDYGYTF | . | TRBV6-5 | 13 | TRBD1 | TRBJ1-2
TGTGCCAGTTTGGGGGGACTTTACACAGATACGCAGTATTTT | CASLGGLYTDTQYF | . | TRBV6-5 | 14 | . | TRBJ2-3
TGTGCCAGCAGCTTAAGTGGCGGGAGGGCCGGGGCCAACGTCCTGACTTTC | CASSLSGGRAGANVLTF | once | TRBV7-9 | 17 | TRBD2 | TRBJ2-6
TGTGCCAGCAGCGTGGGCGGGAGTGTATCTGGGGAGCTGTTTTTT | CASSVGGSVSGELFF | . | TRBV9 | 15 | TRBD2 | TRBJ2-2
TGTGCCAGTACCCGACTAGCGGGATTCAGCTCTGGGGCCAACGTCCTGACTTTC | CASTRLAGFSSGANVLTF | . | TRBV19 | 18 | TRBD2 | TRBJ2-6
TGTGCCACCTCGAGAGTCGGGGAAAAACTGTTTTTT | CATSRVGEKLFF | . | TRBV12-3/TRBV12-4 | 12 | . | TRBJ1-4
TGTGCCAGCAGTAAAACTTCCTCAGGGCCCCCCTGGAATGAGCAGTTCTTC | CASSKTSSGPPWNEQFF | . | TRBV7-3 | 17 | . | TRBJ2-1
TGTGCCAGCAGTGAAGATTGGGACAGGTCCTACGAGCAGTACTTC | CASSEDWDRSYEQYF | . | TRBV6-1 | 15 | TRBD1 | TRBJ2-7
TGTGCCAGCAGTAGACGGGAGCCATACAATGAGCAGTTCTTC | CASSRREPYNEQFF | few | TRBV6-5 | 14 | . | TRBJ2-1
TGCAGCGTTGAAGGCGGCCGGAATACCTACAATGAGCAGTTCTTC | CSVEGGRNTYNEQFF | . | TRBV29-1 | 15 | . | TRBJ2-1
TGCAGCGTTGGGGGGTCGGGGGGTGGTTTGTCCTACGAGCAGTACTTC | CSVGGSGGGLSYEQYF | . | TRBV29-1 | 16 | TRBD2 | TRBJ2-7
TGTGCCAGCAGCTTAGAGGCGGCGAACACTGAAGCTTTCTTT | CASSLEAANTEAFF | . | TRBV7-9 | 14 | . | TRBJ1-1
TGTGCCAGCAGTAGAGGGCCCTCCTCTGGAAACACCATATATTTT | CASSRGPSSGNTIYF | once | TRBV27 | 15 | . | TRBJ1-3
TGTGCCTGGGGGGACACGGGCCTTCGTGGCTACACCTTC | CAWGDTGLRGYTF | . | TRBV30 | 13 | . | TRBJ1-2
TGTGCCAGCAGTCTCCGGGACAGGGTTAGTTACGAGCAGTACTTC | CASSLRDRVSYEQYF | . | TRBV6-5 | 15 | TRBD1 | TRBJ2-7
TGTGCCAGCTCACCCCAAGGACAGAATTACGAGCAGTACTTC | CASSPQGQNYEQYF | once | TRBV18 | 14 | . | TRBJ2-7
TGTGCCACCAGTGAAGGGGGCGGATCACCCCTCCACTTT | CATSEGGGSPLHF | . | TRBV24-1 | 13 | TRBD1 | TRBJ1-6
TGTGCCTGGAGTGTAGCCGGGGGCACTGAAGCTTTCTTT | CAWSVAGGTEAFF | . | TRBV30 | 13 | . | TRBJ1-1
TGTGCCAGCAGCGCGATGACAGGGGCTAACACCGGGGAGCTGTTTTTT | CASSAMTGANTGELFF | . | TRBV11-2 | 16 | TRBD1 | TRBJ2-2
TGTGCCAGCAGCTTAGAGGGTGCCCACGAGCAGTACTTC | CASSLEGAHEQYF | . | TRBV7-3 | 13 | . | TRBJ2-7
TGTGCCAGCAGCAGGCCAAATTCACCCCTCCACTTT | CASSRPNSPLHF | . | TRBV21-1 | 12 | . | TRBJ1-6
TGTGCCAGCAGTTATAATAGCGGACAAGAGACCCAGTACTTC | CASSYNSGQETQYF | . | TRBV5-4 | 14 | . | TRBJ2-5
TGCGCCAGCAGCCACACTCACTCTGCAGGGAATTCACCCCTCCACTTT | CASSHTHSAGNSPLHF | . | TRBV4-3 | 16 | . | TRBJ1-6
TGTGCCAGCAGTTTGGACAGGGGTCTCTACAATGAGCAGTTCTTC | CASSLDRGLYNEQFF | . | TRBV27 | 15 | TRBD1 | TRBJ2-1
TGCGCCAGCAGCCAAGGGTGGCTTACAGGGCGTAATTCACCCCTCCACTTT | CASSQGWLTGRNSPLHF | few | TRBV4-1 | 17 | . | TRBJ1-6
TGTGCCACCACCGAGGCCAGGGACAGGGTACTACGAGAGCAGTACTTC | CATTEARDRVLREQYF | . | TRBV15 | 16 | TRBD1 | TRBJ2-7
TGTGCCAGTAGTATATTTGGGGGGGCGTCCCGTGTTGCCGGGGAGCTGTTTTTT | CASSIFGGASRVAGELFF | . | TRBV19 | 18 | . | TRBJ2-2
TGTGCCAGCAGCTTAGAGTCTATCGCGAACACCGGGGAGCTGTTTTTT | CASSLESIANTGELFF | . | TRBV7-2 | 16 | . | TRBJ2-2
TGTGCCAGCAGCCCCCGGGATGGTTCCTCTCCCGAGGCCAACGTCCTGACTTTC | CASSPRDGSSPEANVLTF | . | TRBV7-9 | 18 | . | TRBJ2-6
TGTGCCAGCAGCCTACCGATGGCCGGGTTGAGAGGCTACACCTTC | CASSLPMAGLRGYTF | . | TRBV7-9 | 15 | . | TRBJ1-2
TGTGCCAGCTCACCGAGAGTAGCGAGCCAAGAGACCCAGTACTTC | CASSPRVASQETQYF | . | TRBV18 | 15 | . | TRBJ2-5
TGTGCCAGCAGCCGAGCCTCGACAGGGTTCTCCGAGGAAGAGACCCAGTACTTC | CASSRASTGFSEEETQYF | . | TRBV7-8 | 18 | TRBD1 | TRBJ2-5
TGTGCCAGCAGTTTAGTGCGGGGTTACGAGCAGTACTTC | CASSLVRGYEQYF | . | TRBV12-3/TRBV12-4 | 13 | . | TRBJ2-7
TGTGCCAGTAGCCCCCGGTTAGGGGACTATGGCTACACCTTC | CASSPRLGDYGYTF | . | TRBV19 | 14 | . | TRBJ1-2